This TCR beta chain was documented in a study of long-term antiretroviral therapy in people with HIV. Study results and caveats: Repertoires with HIV possessed tighter CDR3 length spans than those of controls. Clones that had undergone expansion before ART prevailed in the repertoire throughout all time points.

The libraries were made with immunoSEQ v3.0 at survey level. Researchers set sequencing to target roughly 40,000-55,000 T-cell genomes per sample. TCRdb's copy holds only in-frame clones and misses some; the assay was immunoSEQ multiplex PCR. The sample shows about 10,000 clones, 70% to 90% of them seen only once. As regards this clone: Its antigen is not known.

The CDR3 runs 15 residues. The V end lost 0 bases, the J end lost 3 bases, and 12 bases lay between the germline ends. The germline V gene encodes CDR1 MNHEY and CDR2 SVGAGI. The rearrangement joins TRBV6-5 to TRBJ2-7; D possibly corresponds to TRBD1 (7 bases). The starting material was unsorted PBMCs, obtained 0.7 years after starting antiretroviral therapy. The source is a man aged 35-49 years with HIV. The CDR3 DNA follows: TGTGCCAGCAGTTACTCGCAGGGGGGTCACTACGAGCAGTACTTC. Translating gives CASSYSQGGHYEQYF.